This TCR beta chain stems from a study of beta chain features in type 1 diabetes. Regarding the study as a whole: Any role of HLA type in TCRB rearrangement remained unresolved here. There were fewer insertions and more deletions at the VDJ junctions of type 1 diabetes patients. Among all four CD4+ subsets, Type 1 diabetes patients had TCRB CDR3s that were moderately but significantly shorter. It was possible that PCR favored shorter templates, equally so in patients and controls.

cDNA synthesis used the whole RNA isolate, giving expressed TCRB sequences. Clones were read by immunoSEQ multiplex PCR, and TCRdb kept only the in-frame ones, dropping some. In the table there are a few hundred thousand clones, roughly 12% of which are singletons. This clone was recorded a few times. The target antigen is unknown. V gave up 8 bases and J gave up 9 bases, with 23 bases separating them. The CDR3 length is 14 residues. In germline, CDR1 is SNHLY, CDR2 FYNNEI. A CD45RO/CCR7/CD25/CD127/CD95/CD27 panel sorted naive, central memory, regulatory and stem cell-like memory CD4+ cells. The origin of this receptor is a woman between 18 and 30 years old with type 1 diabetes. The chain links TRBV2 to TRBJ2-7; possibly TRBD1 for D (6 bases). Material for sequencing was naive CD4+ T cells from blood. This chain's CDR3 is CASHQDGQLVGQYF. The CDR3 bases are TGTGCCAGCCACCAAGACGGACAGCTAGTCGGGCAGTACTTC.